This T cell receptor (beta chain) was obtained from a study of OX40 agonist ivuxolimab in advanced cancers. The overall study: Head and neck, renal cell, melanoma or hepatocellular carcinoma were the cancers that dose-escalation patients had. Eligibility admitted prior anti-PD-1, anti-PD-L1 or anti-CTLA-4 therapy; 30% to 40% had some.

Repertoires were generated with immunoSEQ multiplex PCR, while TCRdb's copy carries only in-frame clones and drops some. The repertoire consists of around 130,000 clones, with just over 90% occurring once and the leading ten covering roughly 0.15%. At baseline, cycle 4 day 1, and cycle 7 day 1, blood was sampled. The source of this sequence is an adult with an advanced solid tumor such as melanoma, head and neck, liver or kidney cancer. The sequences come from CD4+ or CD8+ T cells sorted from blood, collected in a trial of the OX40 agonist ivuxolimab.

In nucleotides, the CDR3 is TGTGCCAGCTATACAGGGGGCCGGCACTATGGCTACACCTTC. Translated, it gives CASYTGGRHYGYTF. The genes are TRBV6-5 and TRBJ1-2, with TRBD1 identical over 9 bases. CDR3 size: 14 residues. Germline CDR1 and CDR2: MNHEY and SVGAGI. The junction had 7 bases not matched to a gene; V was cut back by 8 bases and J by 3 bases.